This TCR beta chain derives from a study of T cells after yellow fever vaccination. This clonotype was seen a handful of times. Antigen specificity is unknown. Study-level results: Peak timing came faster in the weaker secondary response, day 5 versus 15. A small proportion of clonotypes was detected in both the CD4 and CD8 compartments. High-abundance clonotypes from the bulk population could contaminate FACS-sorted repertoires.

Conversion of TCR transcripts into cDNA relied on 5'RACE template switching, which added a universal primer site and UMIs. TCRdb reprocessed the 5' RACE reads via MiXCR and lists one record per CDR3 protein. Found here are about 300,000 distinct CDR3 sequences, around 7% of them singletons; the top ten hold over 15%. The CDR3 covers 14 residues. The V segment lost 4 bases and the J segment 4 bases; nucleotides outside the gene matches: 7. Germline V gene data show CDR1 as SGHRS and CDR2 as YFSETQ. This TCR was recovered from a man aged 18 to 29 who received the YFV17D yellow fever vaccine. Source: PBMCs, taken around 45 days after the first yellow fever vaccination. This sequence joins TRBV5-1 and TRBJ1-1; 7 nucleotides align to TRBD1. The CDR3 protein is CASSPQGIGTEAFF. CDR3 DNA sequence: TGCGCCAGCAGCCCACAGGGGATCGGCACTGAAGCTTTCTTT.